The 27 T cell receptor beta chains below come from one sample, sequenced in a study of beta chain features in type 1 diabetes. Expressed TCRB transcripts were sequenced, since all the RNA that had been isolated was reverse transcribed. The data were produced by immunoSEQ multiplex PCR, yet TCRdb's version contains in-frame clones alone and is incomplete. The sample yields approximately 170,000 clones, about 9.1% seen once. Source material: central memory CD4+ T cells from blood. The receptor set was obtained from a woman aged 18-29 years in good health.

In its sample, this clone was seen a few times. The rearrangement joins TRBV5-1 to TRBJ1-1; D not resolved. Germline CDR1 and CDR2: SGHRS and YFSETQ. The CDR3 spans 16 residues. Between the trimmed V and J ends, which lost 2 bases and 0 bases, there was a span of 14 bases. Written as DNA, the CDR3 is TGCGCCAGCAGCTTACTTGCGGGCGGAGTGAACACTGAAGCTTTCTTT. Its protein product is CASSLLAGGVNTEAFF.

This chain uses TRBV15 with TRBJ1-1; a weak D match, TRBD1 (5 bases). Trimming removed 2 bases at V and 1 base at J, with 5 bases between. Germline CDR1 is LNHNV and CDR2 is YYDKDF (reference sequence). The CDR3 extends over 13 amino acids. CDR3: CATSRQGNTEAFF. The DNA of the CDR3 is TGTGCCACCAGCAGACAGGGGAACACTGAAGCTTTCTTT. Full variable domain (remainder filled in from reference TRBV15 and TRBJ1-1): DAMVIQNPRYQVTQFGKPVTLSCSQTLNHNVMYWYQQKSSQAPKLLFHYYDKDFNNEADTPDNFQSRRPNTSFCFLDIRSPGLGDTAMYLCATSRQGNTEAFFGQGTRLTVV.

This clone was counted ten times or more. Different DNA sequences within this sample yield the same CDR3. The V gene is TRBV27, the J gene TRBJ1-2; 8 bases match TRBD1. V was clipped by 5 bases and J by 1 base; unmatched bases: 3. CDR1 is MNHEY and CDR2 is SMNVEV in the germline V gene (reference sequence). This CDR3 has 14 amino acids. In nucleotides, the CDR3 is TGTGCCAGCAGTGCAGGACAGGGTAACTATGGCTACACCTTC. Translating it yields CASSAGQGNYGYTF.

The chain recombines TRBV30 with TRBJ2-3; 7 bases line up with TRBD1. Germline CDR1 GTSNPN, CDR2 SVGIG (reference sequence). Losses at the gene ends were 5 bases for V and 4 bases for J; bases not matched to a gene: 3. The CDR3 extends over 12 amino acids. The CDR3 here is CAWGTGADTQYF. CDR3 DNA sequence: TGTGCCTGGGGTACAGGGGCAGATACGCAGTATTTT.

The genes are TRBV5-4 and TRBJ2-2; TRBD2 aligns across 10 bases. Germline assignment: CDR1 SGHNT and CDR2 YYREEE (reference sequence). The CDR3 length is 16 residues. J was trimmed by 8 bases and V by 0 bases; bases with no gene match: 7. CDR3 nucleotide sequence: TGTGCCAGCAGCTTGGCCTTAGCGGGAGGAAGTGGGGAGCTGTTTTTT. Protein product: CASSLALAGGSGELFF.

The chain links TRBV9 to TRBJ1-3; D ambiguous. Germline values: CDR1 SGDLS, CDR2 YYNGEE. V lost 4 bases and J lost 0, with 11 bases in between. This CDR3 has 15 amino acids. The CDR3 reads CASSLGVVSGNTIYF. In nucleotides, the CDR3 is TGTGCCAGCAGCCTCGGGGTGGTCTCTGGAAACACCATATATTTT.

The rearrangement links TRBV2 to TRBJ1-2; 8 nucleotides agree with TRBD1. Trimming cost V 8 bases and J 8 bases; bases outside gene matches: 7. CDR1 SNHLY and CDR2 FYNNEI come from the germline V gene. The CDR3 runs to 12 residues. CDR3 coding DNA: TGTGCCAGCCGGGACAGGACTCGGGGCTACACCTTC. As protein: CASRDRTRGYTF.

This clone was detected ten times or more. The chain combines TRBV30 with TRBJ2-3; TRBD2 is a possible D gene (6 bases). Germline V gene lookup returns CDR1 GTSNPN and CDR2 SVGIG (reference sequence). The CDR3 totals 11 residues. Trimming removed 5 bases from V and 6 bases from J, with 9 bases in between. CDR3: CAWARGDTQYF. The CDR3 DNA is TGTGCCTGGGCTCGGGGGGATACGCAGTATTTT.

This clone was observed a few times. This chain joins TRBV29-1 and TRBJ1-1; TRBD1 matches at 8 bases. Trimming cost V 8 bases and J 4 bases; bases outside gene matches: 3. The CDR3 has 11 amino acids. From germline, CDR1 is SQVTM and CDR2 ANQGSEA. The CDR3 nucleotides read TGCAGCTTCAGGGGGCCCACTGAAGCTTTCTTT. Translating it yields CSFRGPTEAFF.

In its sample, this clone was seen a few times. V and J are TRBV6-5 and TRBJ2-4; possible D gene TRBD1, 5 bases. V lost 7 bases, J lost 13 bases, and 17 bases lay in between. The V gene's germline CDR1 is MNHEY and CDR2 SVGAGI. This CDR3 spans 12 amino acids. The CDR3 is CASISQGRVQYF. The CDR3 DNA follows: TGTGCCAGCATCTCGCAGGGAAGGGTACAGTACTTC.

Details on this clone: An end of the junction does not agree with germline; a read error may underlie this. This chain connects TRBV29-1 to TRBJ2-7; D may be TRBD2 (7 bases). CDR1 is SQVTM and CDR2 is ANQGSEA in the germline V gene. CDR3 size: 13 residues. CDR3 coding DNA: TGCAGCGTCGAAGGGGGGGAACAAGACGAGCAGTACTTC. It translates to CSVEGGEQDEQYF.

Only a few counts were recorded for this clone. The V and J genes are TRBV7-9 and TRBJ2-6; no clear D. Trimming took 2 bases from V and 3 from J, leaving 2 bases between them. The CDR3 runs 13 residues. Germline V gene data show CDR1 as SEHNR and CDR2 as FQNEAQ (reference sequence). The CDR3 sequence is CASSLLGANVLTF. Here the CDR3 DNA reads TGTGCCAGCAGCTTACTTGGGGCCAACGTCCTGACTTTC. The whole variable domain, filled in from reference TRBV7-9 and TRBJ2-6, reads DTGVSQNPRHKITKRGQNVTFRCDPISEHNRLYWYRQTLGQGPEFLTYFQNEAQLEKSRLLSDRFSAERPKGSFSTLEIQRTEQGDSAMYLCASSLLGANVLTFGAGSRLTVL.

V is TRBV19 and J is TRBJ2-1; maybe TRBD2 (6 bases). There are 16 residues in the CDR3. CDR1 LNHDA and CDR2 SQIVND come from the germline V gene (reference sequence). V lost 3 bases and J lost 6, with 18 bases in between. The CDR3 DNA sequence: TGTGCCAGTAGTATCCCCGCCCTGCGGGGAGGCAATGAGCAGTTCTTC. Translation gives CASSIPALRGGNEQFF.

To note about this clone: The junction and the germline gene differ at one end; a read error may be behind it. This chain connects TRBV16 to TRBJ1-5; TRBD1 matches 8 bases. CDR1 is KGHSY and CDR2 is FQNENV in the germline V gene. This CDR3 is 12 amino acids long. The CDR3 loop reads CASSPGNQDRDF. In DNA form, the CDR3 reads TGTGCCAGCAGCCCAGGCAACCAGGACAGGGATTTT.

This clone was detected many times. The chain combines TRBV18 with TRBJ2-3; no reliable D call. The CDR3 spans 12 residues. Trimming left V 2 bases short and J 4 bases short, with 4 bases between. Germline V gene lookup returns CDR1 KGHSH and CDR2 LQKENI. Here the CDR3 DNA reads TGTGCCAGCTCACCAGAGGCAGATACGCAGTATTTT. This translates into CASSPEADTQYF. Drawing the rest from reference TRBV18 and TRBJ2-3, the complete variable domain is NAGVMQNPRHLVRRRGQEARLRCSPMKGHSHVYWYRQLPEEGLKFMVYLQKENIIDESGMPKERFSAEFPKEGPSILRIQQVVRGDSAAYFCASSPEADTQYFGPGTRLTVL.

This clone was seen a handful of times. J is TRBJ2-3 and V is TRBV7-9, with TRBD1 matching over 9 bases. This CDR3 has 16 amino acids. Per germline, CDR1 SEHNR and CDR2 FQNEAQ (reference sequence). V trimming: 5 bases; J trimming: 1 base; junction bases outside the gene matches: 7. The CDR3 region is CASSPRTGEGTDTQYF. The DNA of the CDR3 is TGTGCCAGCAGCCCGCGGACAGGGGAGGGCACAGATACGCAGTATTTT.

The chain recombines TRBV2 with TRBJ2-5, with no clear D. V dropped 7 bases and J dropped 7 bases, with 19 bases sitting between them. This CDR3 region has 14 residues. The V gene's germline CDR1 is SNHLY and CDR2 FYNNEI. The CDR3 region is CASKSAYGPGTQYF. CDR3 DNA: TGTGCCAGCAAGAGTGCGTACGGTCCAGGGACCCAGTACTTC.

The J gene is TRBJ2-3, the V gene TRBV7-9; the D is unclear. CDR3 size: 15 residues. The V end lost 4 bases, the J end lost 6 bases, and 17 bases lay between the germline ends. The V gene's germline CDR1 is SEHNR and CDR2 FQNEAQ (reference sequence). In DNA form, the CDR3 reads TGTGCCAGCAGCTCACTTGTTAACCCCTCGGATACGCAGTATTTT. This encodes CASSSLVNPSDTQYF. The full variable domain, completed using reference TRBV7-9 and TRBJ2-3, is DTGVSQNPRHKITKRGQNVTFRCDPISEHNRLYWYRQTLGQGPEFLTYFQNEAQLEKSRLLSDRFSAERPKGSFSTLEIQRTEQGDSAMYLCASSSLVNPSDTQYFGPGTRLTVL.

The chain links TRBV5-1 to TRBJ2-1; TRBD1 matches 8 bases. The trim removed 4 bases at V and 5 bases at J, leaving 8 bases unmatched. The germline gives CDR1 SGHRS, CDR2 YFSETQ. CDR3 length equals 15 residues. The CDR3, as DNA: TGCGCCAGCAGCCCCACGGGACAGGAGAACAATGAGCAGTTCTTC. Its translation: CASSPTGQENNEQFF.

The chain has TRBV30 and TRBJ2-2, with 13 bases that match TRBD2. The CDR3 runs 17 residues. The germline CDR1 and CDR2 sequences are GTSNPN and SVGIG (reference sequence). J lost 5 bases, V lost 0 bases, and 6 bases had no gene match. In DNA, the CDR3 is TGTGCCTGGAGTGTACTAGCGGGAGGGCCGCAGACCGGGGAGCTGTTTTTT. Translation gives CAWSVLAGGPQTGELFF.

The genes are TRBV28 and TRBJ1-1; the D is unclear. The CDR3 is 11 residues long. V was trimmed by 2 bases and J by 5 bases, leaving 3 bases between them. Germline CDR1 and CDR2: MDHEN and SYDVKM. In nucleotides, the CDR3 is TGTGCCAGCAGTTTACGGACTGAAGCTTTCTTT. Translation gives CASSLRTEAFF.

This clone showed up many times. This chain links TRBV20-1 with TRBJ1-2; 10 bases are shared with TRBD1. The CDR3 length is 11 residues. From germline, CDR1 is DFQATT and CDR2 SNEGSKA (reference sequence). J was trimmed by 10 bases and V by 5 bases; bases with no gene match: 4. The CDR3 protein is CSARDRGYYTF. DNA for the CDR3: TGCAGTGCTCGGGACAGGGGTTACTACACCTTC.

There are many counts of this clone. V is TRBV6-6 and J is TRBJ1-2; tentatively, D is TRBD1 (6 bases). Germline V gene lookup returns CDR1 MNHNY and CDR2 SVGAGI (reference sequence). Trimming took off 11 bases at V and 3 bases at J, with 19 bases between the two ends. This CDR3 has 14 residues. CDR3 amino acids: CAGSQGNLDYGYTF. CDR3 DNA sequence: TGTGCCGGATCACAGGGTAATCTAGACTATGGCTACACCTTC.

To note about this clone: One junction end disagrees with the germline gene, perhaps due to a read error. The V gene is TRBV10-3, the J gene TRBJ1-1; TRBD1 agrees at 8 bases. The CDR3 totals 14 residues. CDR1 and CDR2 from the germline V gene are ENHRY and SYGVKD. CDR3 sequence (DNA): TGTGCCAGCAGTTTACTCGGGACAGGTTTTGAAGCTTTCTTT. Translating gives CASSLLGTGFEAFF.

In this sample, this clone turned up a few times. DNA for the CDR3: TGTGCCAGCAGCTTGGCCGGTGAAGATACGCAGTATTTT. Its translation: CASSLAGEDTQYF. The chain carries TRBV5-4 and TRBJ2-3; D gene unclear. V lost 0 bases, J lost 5 bases, and 7 bases lay in between. This CDR3 has 13 residues. Looked up from germline, CDR1 is SGHNT and CDR2 is YYREEE (reference sequence).

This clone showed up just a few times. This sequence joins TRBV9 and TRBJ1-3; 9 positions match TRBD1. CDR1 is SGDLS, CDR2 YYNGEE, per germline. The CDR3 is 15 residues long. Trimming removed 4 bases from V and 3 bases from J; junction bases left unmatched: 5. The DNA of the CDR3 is TGTGCCAGCAGCAAACAGGGGGCTCGTGGAAACACCATATATTTT. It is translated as CASSKQGARGNTIYF.

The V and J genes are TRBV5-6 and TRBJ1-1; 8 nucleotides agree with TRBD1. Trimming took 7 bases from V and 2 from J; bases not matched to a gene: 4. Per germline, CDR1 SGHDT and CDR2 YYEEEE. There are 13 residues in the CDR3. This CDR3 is CASARGQNTEAFF. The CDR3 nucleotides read TGTGCCAGCGCCAGGGGGCAAAACACTGAAGCTTTCTTT. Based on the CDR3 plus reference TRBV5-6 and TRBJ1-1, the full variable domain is DAGVTQSPTHLIKTRGQQVTLRCSPKSGHDTVSWYQQALGQGPQFIFQYYEEEERQRGNFPDRFSGHQFPNYSSELNVNALLLGDSALYLCASARGQNTEAFFGQGTRLTVV.